This record looks at one T cell receptor beta chain sequence and its context. What it binds is unknown. The germline V gene has CDR1 LGHDT and CDR2 YNNKEL (reference sequence). The V end was cut by 0 bases, the J end by 2 bases, with 17 bases between. CDR3 length: 17 residues. The data derive from a study of response to subunit inactivated influenza vaccine. Study-level results: The authors offered the suggestion that each seasonal influenza vaccination recruits few new T cells.

TCRdb called the RT-PCR reads again in MiXCR, with one record for every CDR3 protein. The data hold 300,000 to 350,000 distinct CDR3 sequences, with less than 25% observed a single time. The sequences come from PBMCs from blood, collected less than 22 months after vaccination. The sequence was obtained from a man between 50 and 69 years old who received an inactivated influenza vaccine. This chain links TRBV3-1 with TRBJ2-7; D perhaps matches TRBD2 (6 bases). The CDR3 DNA follows: TGTGCCAGCAGCCAAGATCTCGAACCGGGACTCGCCTACGAGCAGTACTTC. It yields the protein CASSQDLEPGLAYEQYF.